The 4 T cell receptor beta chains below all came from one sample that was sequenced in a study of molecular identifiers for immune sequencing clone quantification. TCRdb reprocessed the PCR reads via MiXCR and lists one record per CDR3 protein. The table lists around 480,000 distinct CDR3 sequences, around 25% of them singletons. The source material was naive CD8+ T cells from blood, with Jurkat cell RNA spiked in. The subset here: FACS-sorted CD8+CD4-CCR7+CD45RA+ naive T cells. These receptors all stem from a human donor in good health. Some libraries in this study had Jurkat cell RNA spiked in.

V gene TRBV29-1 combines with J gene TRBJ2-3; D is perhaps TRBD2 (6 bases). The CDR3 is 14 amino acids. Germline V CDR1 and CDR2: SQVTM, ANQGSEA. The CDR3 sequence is CGGDKQGFTDTQYF. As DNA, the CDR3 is TGCGGCGGGGATAAGCAGGGCTTCACAGATACGCAGTATTTT.

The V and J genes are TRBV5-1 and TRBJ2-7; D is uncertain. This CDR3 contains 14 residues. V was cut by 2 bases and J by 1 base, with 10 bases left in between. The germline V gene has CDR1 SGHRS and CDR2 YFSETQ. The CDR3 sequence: CASSFLGSSYEQYF. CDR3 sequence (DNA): TGCGCCAGCAGCTTTCTGGGTTCATCCTACGAGCAGTACTTC.

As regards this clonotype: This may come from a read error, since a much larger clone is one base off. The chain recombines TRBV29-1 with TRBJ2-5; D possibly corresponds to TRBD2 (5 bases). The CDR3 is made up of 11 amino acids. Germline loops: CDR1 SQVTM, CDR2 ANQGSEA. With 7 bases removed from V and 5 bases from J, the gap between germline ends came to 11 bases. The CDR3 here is CSARGSETQYF. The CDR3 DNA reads TGCAGCGCACGGGGTTCGGAGACCCAGTACTTC.

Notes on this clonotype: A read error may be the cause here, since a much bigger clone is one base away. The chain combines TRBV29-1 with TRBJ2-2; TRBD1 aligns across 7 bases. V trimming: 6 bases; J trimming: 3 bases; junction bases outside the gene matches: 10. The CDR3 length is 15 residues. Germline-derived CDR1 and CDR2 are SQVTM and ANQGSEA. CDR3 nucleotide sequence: TGCAGCGTGATCCGACAGGGTATGGACACCGGGGAGCTGTTTTTT. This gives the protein CSVIRQGMDTGELFF.